The present entry profiles one TCR beta chain with its context. Its antigen is not identified. V was clipped by 1 base and J by 3 bases; unmatched bases: 3. CDR3 length: 15 amino acids. CDR1 and CDR2 (germline): SGHNT, YYREEE (reference sequence). This entry comes from a study of cytomegalovirus exposure and HLA in healthy donors. Turning to the study itself: Findings of an earlier analysis included more than 90 million unique TCR beta sequences from roughly 180 million T cells.

PCR was performed using 60 Vbeta and 13 Jbeta primers. TCRdb keeps only in-frame clones here, not all; method: immunoSEQ multiplex PCR. The repertoire includes about 120,000 clones, around 68% of them detected once, and more than 9% sits in the top ten. Study-level points and caveats: Later, an analysis showed that TCR beta chains associated with HLA were more clonally expanded than others that were equally common. In a later analysis, V- and J-gene trimming of beta chains associated with a DCLRE1C missense variant, replicated independently. It was likely that a cluster of highly shared sequence variants was a sequencing artifact.

This sequence originates from a woman between 45 and 65 years old in good health and CMV-seropositive. V usage is TRBV5-4 and J usage is TRBJ2-1; 8 bases agree with TRBD1. The specimen was PBMCs. This chain's CDR3 is CASSLPGGVYNEQFF. The CDR3 bases are TGTGCCAGCAGCTTGCCAGGGGGCGTCTACAATGAGCAGTTCTTC.